This T cell receptor (beta chain) stems from a study of blood T cell repertoires in COVID-19. TCRdb's table, derived via immunoSEQ multiplex PCR, lists solely in-frame clones and lacks some. This sample has 300,000 to 400,000 clones, with under 95% found just once. The germline V gene encodes CDR1 MNHEY and CDR2 SVGAGI. The CDR3 spans 10 residues. Trimming stripped 5 bases from V and 6 bases from J, with 4 bases between. Sequenced material: peripheral blood. The TCR comes from a woman aged 18-29 years who had recovered from COVID-19. The chain links TRBV6-5 to TRBJ1-2; no reliable D call. The CDR3 nucleotides read TGTGCCAGCAGTAATAATGGCTACACCTTC. This codes for CASSNNGYTF.